The entry below gives a single TCR beta chain sequence along with its context. What it binds is unknown. The data originate from a study of cytomegalovirus exposure and HLA in healthy donors. Study-level background: Genetic ancestry analysis placed approximately 80% of the approximately 390 donors that were genotyped in the Caucasian-associated cluster.

A multiplex PCR was run with 60 Vbeta primers and 13 Jbeta primers. Sequencing used immunoSEQ multiplex PCR; TCRdb keeps in-frame clones, though not all of them. This sample's clone table lists approximately 120,000 clones. V was clipped by 3 bases and J by 7 bases; unmatched bases: 6. This CDR3 has 14 amino acids. Looked up from germline, CDR1 is SGDLS and CDR2 is YYNGEE. Study conclusions and caveats: In an earlier analysis, productive rearrangement rates for most beta V segments clustered near 90% or 30%. Several top significant clusters appeared, in a later analysis, to be linked to common viral pathogens. Researchers had no immune exposure information except CMV serostatus available.

The sequencing input was PBMCs. The sequence derives from a woman aged 55-75 years in good health and CMV-seronegative. The chain employs TRBV9 and TRBJ2-3, with 9 positions matching TRBD2. The CDR3 here is CASSESGRLNTQYF. In DNA, the CDR3 is TGTGCCAGCAGCGAAAGCGGGAGGCTAAATACGCAGTATTTT.